A single sample gave rise to the 19 T cell receptor beta chains below, sequenced in a study of blood T cells in healthy people across ages. The use of a sample-barcoded 5' primer and a J-beta primer mix characterized a second PCR of about 7 to 12 cycles. TCRdb redid the calling of the 5' RACE reads with MiXCR, one entry per CDR3 protein. The sample has 1.4 million to 1.5 million distinct CDR3 sequences; approximately 42% are singletons. Sequenced: blood. The receptor set was obtained from a woman aged 18-30 years in good health.

V and J are TRBV6-5 and TRBJ2-7; the match to TRBD1 covers 7 bases. CDR3 length equals 15 residues. V gave up 5 bases and J gave up 1 base; unmatched junction bases: 8. Germline assignment: CDR1 MNHEY and CDR2 SVGAGI. The CDR3 nucleotides read TGTGCCAGCAGTAGAGACAGGGAGTCATCCTACGAGCAGTACTTC. Translation: CASSRDRESSYEQYF.

This chain links TRBV7-9 with TRBJ2-2; TRBD2 might be the D (5 bases). Deletions cut 6 bases from V and 4 bases from J, with 15 bases between. Germline V gene sequence: CDR1 SEHNR, CDR2 FQNEAQ (reference sequence). The CDR3 has 15 amino acids. This CDR3 is CASRVLGTGTGELFF. CDR3 bases: TGTGCCAGCAGAGTACTAGGAACGGGCACCGGGGAGCTGTTTTTT.

This clonotype appeared once. This sequence joins TRBV9 and TRBJ2-2; the match to TRBD1 covers 10 bases. Per germline, CDR1 SGDLS and CDR2 YYNGEE. The CDR3 covers 15 residues. V gave up 4 bases and J gave up 7 bases; unmatched junction bases: 7. The CDR3: CASSPGGTGDGELFF. Here the CDR3 DNA reads TGTGCCAGCAGCCCCGGAGGGACAGGGGACGGGGAGCTGTTTTTT.

In this sample, this clonotype turned up a few times. This chain links TRBV24-1 with TRBJ2-4, with D perhaps TRBD1 (6 bases). CDR1 and CDR2 (germline): KGHDR, SFDVKD. V lost 4 bases to trimming and J lost 8 bases, with 20 bases between them. The CDR3 totals 16 residues. The CDR3: CATSEGQLGIVDIQYF. For the CDR3, the DNA is TGTGCCACCAGTGAGGGACAATTGGGAATCGTCGACATTCAGTACTTC.

This chain connects TRBV4-1 to TRBJ2-5; a possible D gene is TRBD1 (5 bases). V lost 4 bases to trimming and J lost 4 bases, with 16 bases between them. CDR1 and CDR2 from the germline V gene are MGHRA and YSYEKL. The CDR3 sequence is 15 residues long. The CDR3 DNA reads TGCGCCAGCAGCCGTCAATGGGGCTACCCAGAGACCCAGTACTTC. This translates into CASSRQWGYPETQYF.

The table lists this clonotype with a few counts. The CDR3 region has the DNA TGCGCCAGCAGCCAATTGGGCTATTACAATGAGCAGTTCTTC. It encodes CASSQLGYYNEQFF. This chain uses TRBV4-1 with TRBJ2-1; D is uncertain. V gave up 2 bases and J gave up 4 bases, with 9 bases separating them. Germline values: CDR1 MGHRA, CDR2 YSYEKL. This CDR3 spans 14 amino acids.

This chain's CDR3 is CASSYFAGDGYTF. CDR3 sequence (DNA): TGTGCCAGCAGTTACTTTGCAGGGGACGGCTACACCTTC. The chain uses TRBV6-6 and TRBJ1-2; possibly TRBD1 for D (6 bases). Trimming shortened V by 1 base and J by 8 bases, and 11 bases separated the two germline ends. CDR3 length equals 13 residues. Germline lookup yields CDR1 MNHNY and CDR2 SVGAGI (reference sequence).

This clonotype has a count of ten or more. V is TRBV4-1 and J is TRBJ2-3; D unresolved. CDR3 size: 13 residues. The germline CDR1 and CDR2 sequences are MGHRA and YSYEKL. V lost 0 bases to trimming and J lost 7 bases, with 8 bases between them. This CDR3 reads CASSQDIRNTQYF. The CDR3 DNA sequence: TGCGCCAGCAGCCAAGATATTAGAAATACGCAGTATTTT.

This clonotype was seen only a few times. This rearrangement joins TRBV7-8 to TRBJ2-3, with 7 bases lining up with TRBD2. The length of the CDR3 is 16 residues. The germline gives CDR1 SGHVS, CDR2 FQNEAQ. With V trimmed by 5 bases and J by 2 bases, 10 bases remained unmatched. CDR3 protein: CASSDSSGKNTDTQYF. The CDR3, as DNA: TGTGCCAGCAGCGACTCTAGCGGAAAGAACACAGATACGCAGTATTTT.

Remarks on this clonotype: The junction does not match germline at one end; this may be a read error. The V and J genes are TRBV11-2 and TRBJ2-3, with a tentative D call TRBD2 (6 bases). Germline CDR1 and CDR2: SGHAT and FQNNGV. The CDR3 loop spans 12 amino acids. The CDR3 DNA is TGTACCAGCAGCCCGGGGGCAGATACGCAGTATTTT. Protein: CTSSPGADTQYF. The whole variable domain, filled in from reference TRBV11-2 and TRBJ2-3, reads EAGVAQSPRYKIIEKRQSVAFWCNPISGHATLYWYQQILGQGPKLLIQFQNNGVVDDSQLPKDRFSAERLKGVDSTLKIQPAKLEDSAVYLCTSSPGADTQYFGPGTRLTVL.

This clonotype was seen only a few times. V is TRBV18 and J is TRBJ1-1; maybe TRBD1 (6 bases). Germline CDR1 KGHSH, CDR2 LQKENI. The V end was cut by 3 bases, the J end by 5 bases, with 13 bases between. The CDR3 length is 14 residues. CDR3 DNA: TGTGCCAGCTCACCGCCTAAGGGGGTAACTGAAGCTTTCTTT. Its protein is CASSPPKGVTEAFF. The entire variable domain, with the rest obtained from reference TRBV18 and TRBJ1-1, is as follows: NAGVMQNPRHLVRRRGQEARLRCSPMKGHSHVYWYRQLPEEGLKFMVYLQKENIIDESGMPKERFSAEFPKEGPSILRIQQVVRGDSAAYFCASSPPKGVTEAFFGQGTRLTVV.

The chain carries TRBV6-1 and TRBJ2-1, with 14 bases fitting TRBD2. The V gene's germline CDR1 is MNHNS and CDR2 SASEGT. The CDR3 loop spans 20 amino acids. Trimming took 7 bases from V and 2 from J; bases not matched to a gene: 16. CDR3 DNA sequence: TGTGCCAGCACGAAGCCCGCCCCTGGGACTAGCGGGAGCACCTACAATGAGCAGTTCTTC. Translated, it gives CASTKPAPGTSGSTYNEQFF.

This clonotype has more than one count but fewer than ten. The chain joins TRBV11-3 to TRBJ2-1; 12 positions agree with TRBD2. The germline V gene encodes CDR1 SGHNT and CDR2 YENEEA. Trimming at V came to 5 bases and at J to 7 bases, leaving 12 bases not matched to a gene. The CDR3 has 17 residues. The CDR3 is CASSPGTSGPKGNEQFF. The CDR3 nucleotides read TGTGCCAGCAGCCCCGGGACTAGCGGGCCTAAAGGGAATGAGCAGTTCTTC.

This chain uses TRBV5-1 with TRBJ2-7; D is undetermined. The V end lost 0 bases, the J end lost 7 bases, and 20 bases lay between the germline ends. The CDR3 sequence is 16 residues long. The germline CDR1 and CDR2 sequences are SGHRS and YFSETQ. The CDR3 reads CASSLDPSLVYNEQYF. CDR3 DNA: TGCGCCAGCAGCTTGGACCCTTCTTTAGTGTACAATGAGCAGTACTTC.

This clonotype was picked up a small number of times. The chain has TRBV19 and TRBJ2-7, with D perhaps matching TRBD2 (6 bases). V lost 9 bases to trimming and J lost 4 bases, with 16 bases between them. Germline CDR1 LNHDA, CDR2 SQIVND (reference sequence). The CDR3 totals 13 residues. CDR3 DNA: TGTGCCAGCTCCCGGGGGATGGGGTACGAGCAGTACTTC. This translates into CASSRGMGYEQYF. Complete variable domain (other parts from reference TRBV19 and TRBJ2-7): DGGITQSPKYLFRKEGQNVTLSCEQNLNHDAMYWYRQDPGQGLRLIYYSQIVNDFQKGDIAEGYSVSREKKESFPLTVTSAQKNPTAFYLCASSRGMGYEQYFGPGTRLTVT.

As to this clonotype: A much larger clone lies one base from this, so it may be a read error. J is TRBJ2-1 and V is TRBV7-8; D remains ambiguous. From germline, CDR1 is SGHVS and CDR2 FQNEAQ. The CDR3 extends over 15 amino acids. The chain's CDR3 is CAGSLLVGSYNEQFF. The CDR3 DNA is TGTGCCGGCAGCTTACTCGTGGGGTCATACAATGAGCAGTTCTTC.

The chain carries TRBV11-2 and TRBJ2-5; 8 positions agree with TRBD1. Trimming took 5 bases from V and 11 from J; bases not matched to a gene: 19. The germline V gene has CDR1 SGHAT and CDR2 FQNNGV. The CDR3 spans 16 residues. DNA of the CDR3: TGTGCCAGCAGCAACCACCCGGGACAGGCTTTGAATGAGCAGTACTTC. Translated, it gives CASSNHPGQALNEQYF.

This sequence joins TRBV6-1 and TRBJ2-1; D is unresolved. Germline CDR1 is MNHNS and CDR2 is SASEGT. With 6 bases removed from V and 3 bases from J, the gap between germline ends came to 12 bases. The CDR3 consists of 14 residues. The CDR3 coding sequence is TGTGCCAGCAGCATGAGGCGCCTCTACAATGAGCAGTTCTTC. Amino acid sequence: CASSMRRLYNEQFF.

With respect to this clonotype: A much larger clone differs from this one at a single base, so this may be a read error. The gene calls are TRBV5-1 and TRBJ2-5, with 8 bases fitting TRBD2. V gave up 5 bases and J gave up 1 base; unmatched junction bases: 10. Germline V gene lookup returns CDR1 SGHRS and CDR2 YFSETQ. The CDR3 sequence is 16 residues long. The CDR3 coding sequence is TGCGCCAGCAGATCTCTGGCGGGGGGTCCCCAAGAGACCCAGTACTTC. It specifies CASRSLAGGPQETQYF.